The rows below give T cell receptor beta chains drawn from one sample of a study of T cell responses to AZD1222 COVID-19 vaccine. Method: immunoSEQ multiplex PCR; TCRdb's copy keeps in-frame clones and lacks some. The data show 120,000 or so clones, over 75% seen once. This material consisted of peripheral blood, taken on day 0 of AZD1222 vaccination. These receptors were taken from an adult in good health. The CDR3 runs from the conserved cysteine through the conserved F or W. The order of the fields is D gene, V gene, J gene, clone size, CDR3 DNA, CDR3 protein. The D gene is left open where the match is weak. Some rows have no size entry. The others give once, few or many, or a class for an expanded clone.

D: TRBD1
V: TRBV18
J: TRBJ1-1
size: -
DNA: TGTGCCAGCTCTATCGACAGGGGGCTTAGGAACACTGAAGCTTTCTTT
CDR3: CASSIDRGLRNTEAFF

D: -
V: TRBV6-5
J: TRBJ1-2
size: -
DNA: TGTGCCAGCAGTTACTCGACCCTCCCTACCGCAGGCTACACCTTC
CDR3: CASSYSTLPTAGYTF

D: TRBD2
V: TRBV25-1
J: TRBJ2-7
size: once
DNA: TGTGCCAGCAGTGGTCAAACCGGGACTAGTATCCTGTTC
CDR3: CASSGQTGTSILF

D: -
V: TRBV4-2
J: TRBJ1-1
size: -
DNA: TGTGCCAGCAGCCCACAAGGACCGGGACAGAACACTGAAGCTTTCTTT
CDR3: CASSPQGPGQNTEAFF

D: -
V: TRBV20-1
J: TRBJ1-1
size: -
DNA: TGCAGTGCTAGTCAGGGAATGGGGACTGAAGCTTTCTTT
CDR3: CSASQGMGTEAFF

D: -
V: TRBV4-1
J: TRBJ1-2
size: -
DNA: TGCGCCAGCAGCCAAACAGATAACTATGGCTACACCTTC
CDR3: CASSQTDNYGYTF

D: TRBD1
V: TRBV10-1
J: TRBJ1-6
size: -
DNA: TGCGCCAGCAACCGGGACAGGGATTCACCCCTCCACTTT
CDR3: CASNRDRDSPLHF

D: -
V: TRBV24-1
J: TRBJ2-5
size: -
DNA: TGTGCCACCAGTGACCCCCCGGTTGGGGGCAGTGAGACCCAGTACTTC
CDR3: CATSDPPVGGSETQYF

D: -
V: TRBV19
J: TRBJ2-5
size: -
DNA: TGTGCCAGTAGTAGTAGTGAGACCCAGTACTTC
CDR3: CASSSSETQYF

D: -
V: TRBV3-1/TRBV3-2
J: TRBJ1-2
size: -
DNA: TGTGCCAGCAGCCAAGGGGTCGGGGGCTACACCTTC
CDR3: CASSQGVGGYTF

D: -
V: TRBV14
J: TRBJ2-7
size: once
DNA: TGTGCCAGCAGCGACCGGATTGAGCAGTACTTC
CDR3: CASSDRIEQYF

D: -
V: TRBV2
J: TRBJ2-2
size: -
DNA: TGTGCCAGCACAGCGAGAGGGGCCGGGGAGCTGTTTTTT
CDR3: CASTARGAGELFF

D: -
V: TRBV23-1
J: TRBJ1-5
size: few
DNA: TGCGCCAGCAGCTTGCTGTCAGGGCCGTTAAGCAATCAGCCCCAGCATTTT
CDR3: CASSLLSGPLSNQPQHF

D: -
V: TRBV7-2
J: TRBJ1-3
size: -
DNA: TGTGCCAGCAGCTTAGTCAGGACCGCTGGAAACACCATATATTTT
CDR3: CASSLVRTAGNTIYF

D: TRBD2
V: TRBV5-1
J: TRBJ2-7
size: -
DNA: TGCGCCAGCAGACCGGGACTAGCGGTCTCCTACGAGCAGTACTTC
CDR3: CASRPGLAVSYEQYF

D: TRBD2
V: TRBV7-2
J: TRBJ2-7
size: -
DNA: TGTGCCAGCAGCCCCCCGGGGCTAGCGGGATACTACGAGCAGTACTTC
CDR3: CASSPPGLAGYYEQYF

D: TRBD1
V: TRBV28
J: TRBJ1-5
size: -
DNA: TGTGCCAGCAGTACGACAGGGTCCTGGGACAATCAGCCCCAGCATTTT
CDR3: CASSTTGSWDNQPQHF

D: -
V: TRBV2
J: TRBJ2-7
size: -
DNA: TGTGCCAGCAGTGAAGCGCAGGGGTCCTCCTACGAGCAGTACTTC
CDR3: CASSEAQGSSYEQYF

D: -
V: TRBV24-1
J: TRBJ2-3
size: -
DNA: TGTGCCACCGGGACCGGCGAACATTCTAGCACAGATACGCAGTATTTT
CDR3: CATGTGEHSSTDTQYF

D: -
V: TRBV19
J: TRBJ2-4
size: -
DNA: TGTGCCAGTAGTATAGATCGCCGACGGTCAAACATTCAGTACTTC
CDR3: CASSIDRRRSNIQYF

D: -
V: TRBV6-1
J: TRBJ1-2
size: once
DNA: TGTGCCAGCATGACCCCGGACGGCCTCTCCTATGGCTACACCTTC
CDR3: CASMTPDGLSYGYTF

D: TRBD1
V: TRBV19
J: TRBJ1-1
size: -
DNA: TGTGCCAGTAGTCCTCCGGGACAGGGGGCGGACACTGAAGCTTTCTTT
CDR3: CASSPPGQGADTEAFF

D: -
V: TRBV28
J: TRBJ2-2
size: -
DNA: TGTGCCAGCAGTTTGTACGGGAACACCGGGGAGCTGTTTTTT
CDR3: CASSLYGNTGELFF

D: -
V: TRBV7-2
J: TRBJ2-1
size: -
DNA: TGTGCCAGCAGCTTAAACAGCCACAATGAGCAGTTCTTC
CDR3: CASSLNSHNEQFF

D: -
V: TRBV3-1/TRBV3-2
J: TRBJ2-5
size: -
DNA: TGTGCCAGCAGCACCCGCCGGGACTGGAAACAAGAGACCCAGTACTTC
CDR3: CASSTRRDWKQETQYF

D: -
V: TRBV19
J: TRBJ1-2
size: -
DNA: TGTGCCAGTAAGGAGGGGCTGAATGGCTACACCTTC
CDR3: CASKEGLNGYTF

D: -
V: TRBV27
J: TRBJ2-1
size: -
DNA: TGTGCCACCTATCAGAGCTCCTACAATGAGCAGTTCTTC
CDR3: CATYQSSYNEQFF

D: -
V: TRBV7-9
J: TRBJ2-7
size: -
DNA: TGTGCCAGCAGCTTAGTAGGGGACCAGCAGTACTTC
CDR3: CASSLVGDQQYF

D: -
V: TRBV5-6
J: TRBJ2-7
size: -
DNA: TGTGCCAGCAGCTTGGCGGCCCCAGGGTGGGAGCAGTACTTC
CDR3: CASSLAAPGWEQYF

D: TRBD2
V: TRBV13
J: TRBJ2-3
size: once
DNA: TGTGCCAGCAGCCCCGCAGGGACTAGCGGCACAGATACGCAGTATTTT
CDR3: CASSPAGTSGTDTQYF

D: -
V: TRBV11-1
J: TRBJ2-7
size: -
DNA: TGTGCCAGCAGCTTGGCAGGAACCTACGAGCAGTACTTC
CDR3: CASSLAGTYEQYF

D: TRBD2
V: TRBV7-2
J: TRBJ2-1
size: -
DNA: TGTGCCAGCAGCTTAGCTAGCGTAGCGGGAGCCTACAATGAGCAGTTCTTC
CDR3: CASSLASVAGAYNEQFF

D: -
V: TRBV2
J: TRBJ1-1
size: -
DNA: TGTGCCAGCACCCCAGGCCCAAACACTGAAGCTTTCTTT
CDR3: CASTPGPNTEAFF